This record covers a single TCR beta chain. These data belong to a study of identifying expanded T cells in peripheral blood. Assay: immunoSEQ multiplex PCR; the TCRdb copy retains only in-frame clones and omits some. The table shows around 75,000 clones, with 85% to 90% occurring only once. This CDR3 region has 13 residues. Trimming cost V 3 bases and J 8 bases, with 14 bases left between them. Germline V CDR1 and CDR2: SGHNT, YYREEE (reference sequence). This sequence originates from a person aged 18 to 70 in good health. The rearrangement links TRBV5-4 to TRBJ1-1; D perhaps matches TRBD1 (5 bases). Sequenced sample: blood. In nucleotides, the CDR3 is TGTGCCAGCAGCTGGGGGGACGGGGCCGAAGCTTTCTTT. This sequence encodes CASSWGDGAEAFF.